A single sample is the source of the 21 T cell receptor beta chains below, sequenced in a study of CD8 T cells in ankylosing spondylitis. Their recognized antigens are unknown. Findings of the study overall: It appeared that ankylosing spondylitis blood was characterized by a TCR beta motif of several highly homologous variants.

TCRdb re-analysed the 5' RACE reads in MiXCR, keeping a single row per CDR3 protein. Of under 550,000 distinct CDR3 sequences listed, about 25% are singletons. The sequenced material came from blood, either unsorted or a sorted T cell fraction (not recorded which). These receptors were taken from a male donor with ankylosing spondylitis.

The chain carries TRBV12-3 or TRBV12-4 and TRBJ2-1; the match to TRBD2 covers 7 bases. The CDR3 contains 14 residues. V was clipped by 6 bases and J by 4 bases; unmatched bases: 6. The CDR3 nucleotides read TGTGCCAGCAGAGGCGGGAGTGTATACAATGAGCAGTTCTTC. It specifies CASRGGSVYNEQFF.

The chain is built from TRBV12-3 or TRBV12-4 and TRBJ2-1; no definite D call. V gave up 1 base and J gave up 4 bases, with 8 bases separating them. The CDR3 has 14 residues. The CDR3 loop reads CASSLENRYNEQFF. CDR3 sequence (DNA): TGTGCCAGCAGTTTAGAGAACCGATACAATGAGCAGTTCTTC.

The chain couples TRBV18 to TRBJ1-1, with D unresolved. V gave up 0 bases and J gave up 0 bases, with 11 bases separating them. CDR1 and CDR2 (germline): KGHSH, LQKENI. CDR3 length: 16 amino acids. CDR3 sequence (DNA): TGTGCCAGCTCACCACCGAACGGGCCTCTGAACACTGAAGCTTTCTTT. Translation gives CASSPPNGPLNTEAFF.

With respect to this clonotype: The junction does not match germline at one end; this may be a read error. The chain joins TRBV29-1 to TRBJ2-1; 8 bases are shared with TRBD1. The CDR3 has 13 amino acids. Germline CDR1 is SQVTM and CDR2 is ANQGSEA. CDR3 sequence (DNA): TGCAACGTTGGAAGGGACAGGTACAATGAGCAGTTCTTC. This gives the protein CNVGRDRYNEQFF.

This clonotype was observed a handful of times. CDR3 region: CASSQPSGEQFF. DNA for the CDR3: TGCGCCAGCAGCCAGCCGTCAGGTGAGCAGTTCTTC. V is TRBV5-1 and J is TRBJ2-1; D is ambiguous. Trimming shortened V by 4 bases and J by 9 bases, and 11 bases separated the two germline ends. The CDR3 runs 12 residues. CDR1 and CDR2 (germline): SGHRS, YFSETQ. The full variable domain, with the rest looked up from reference TRBV5-1 and TRBJ2-1, is KAGVTQTPRYLIKTRGQQVTLSCSPISGHRSVSWYQQTPGQGLQFLFEYFSETQRNKGNFPGRFSGRQFSNSRSEMNVSTLELGDSALYLCASSQPSGEQFFGPGTRLTVL.

The V gene is TRBV7-2, the J gene TRBJ2-5, with a possible D match to TRBD2 (5 bases). CDR3 length: 14 residues. Germline CDR1 reads SGHTA; CDR2 reads FQGNSA. V lost 4 bases to trimming and J lost 6 bases, with 15 bases between them. The CDR3 reads CASSSTTSRKTQYF. The CDR3, as DNA: TGTGCCAGCAGCTCGACCACTAGTCGAAAGACCCAGTACTTC. Full variable domain (missing parts from reference TRBV7-2 and TRBJ2-5): GAGVSQSPSNKVTEKGKDVELRCDPISGHTALYWYRQSLGQGLEFLIYFQGNSAPDKSGLPSDRFSAERTGGSVSTLTIQRTQQEDSAVYLCASSSTTSRKTQYFGPGTRLLVL.

This clonotype was recorded a few times. The rearrangement uses TRBV7-8 and TRBJ2-2; D is unclear. The length of the CDR3 is 17 residues. Trimming left V 1 base short and J 3 bases short, with 15 bases between. Germline-derived CDR1 and CDR2 are SGHVS and FQNEAQ. The DNA for the CDR3 is TGTGCCAGCAGCTTAGTCTCAATGGGCCCCTACACCGGGGAGCTGTTTTTT. It translates to CASSLVSMGPYTGELFF.

The rearrangement joins TRBV3-1 to TRBJ2-1; 9 nucleotides line up with TRBD2. After removal of 7 bases from V and 10 bases from J, the junction contained 8 bases not matched to a gene. Germline assignment: CDR1 LGHDT and CDR2 YNNKEL (reference sequence). This CDR3 comprises 13 residues. The CDR3 DNA is TGTGCCAGCAACCTAGCGGGAACCCAGGAGCAGTTCTTC. Amino acids: CASNLAGTQEQFF.

The V gene is TRBV5-1, the J gene TRBJ2-3; D is unclear. This CDR3 comprises 14 residues. Germline loops: CDR1 SGHRS, CDR2 YFSETQ. Trimming shortened V by 1 base and J by 4 bases, and 10 bases separated the two germline ends. The CDR3 sequence: CASSLTGLADTQYF. CDR3 nucleotide sequence: TGCGCCAGCAGCTTGACTGGTCTTGCAGATACGCAGTATTTT.

The gene calls are TRBV6-1 and TRBJ2-1; D perhaps matches TRBD2 (6 bases). This CDR3 region has 14 residues. Germline V gives CDR1 MNHNS, CDR2 SASEGT. V lost 2 bases and J 7 bases, leaving 12 bases between the germline ends. The CDR3 protein is CASSEWAGRNEQFF. The CDR3 DNA is TGTGCCAGCAGTGAATGGGCAGGGAGGAATGAGCAGTTCTTC.

The genes are TRBV20-1 and TRBJ1-6, with 7 bases lining up with TRBD1. This CDR3 region has 15 residues. From germline, CDR1 is DFQATT and CDR2 SNEGSKA (reference sequence). The ends lost 6 bases at V and 9 bases at J; junction bases unmatched: 14. The CDR3 bases are TGCAGTGCATCACTGGGATCCAGGGGGATTTCACCCCTCCACTTT. Translation gives CSASLGSRGISPLHF.

The chain has TRBV4-1 and TRBJ1-1; 8 bases are shared with TRBD1. CDR1 and CDR2 (germline): MGHRA, YSYEKL. The CDR3 extends over 15 amino acids. V lost 4 bases to trimming and J lost 3 bases; unmatched junction nucleotides: 7. CDR3 residues: CASSRDRGADTEAFF. CDR3 bases: TGCGCCAGCAGCCGAGACAGGGGCGCGGACACTGAAGCTTTCTTT.

This sequence joins TRBV7-9 and TRBJ2-5, with D unclear. This CDR3 has 12 amino acids. Between the trimmed V and J ends, which lost 4 bases and 3 bases, there was a span of 6 bases. Germline V gene sequence: CDR1 SEHNR, CDR2 FQNEAQ (reference sequence). The CDR3 loop reads CASSWEEETQYF. CDR3 DNA: TGTGCCAGCAGCTGGGAAGAAGAGACCCAGTACTTC.

This clonotype has just one count. V gene TRBV5-5 combines with J gene TRBJ2-5; possible D gene TRBD2, 5 bases. CDR1 and CDR2 (germline): SGHKS, YYEKEE (reference sequence). The CDR3 is 14 amino acids. V was clipped by 4 bases and J by 5 bases, with 15 bases between them. CDR3 bases: TGTGCCAGCAGCCATATCGGAGGCAGGGAGACCCAGTACTTC. Protein product: CASSHIGGRETQYF.

The gene calls are TRBV12-3 or TRBV12-4 and TRBJ2-7, with D maybe TRBD1 (7 bases). There are 13 residues in the CDR3. The V end was cut by 4 bases, the J end by 3 bases, with 10 bases between. CDR3 in amino acids: CASSWGDSYEQYV. The CDR3 nucleotides are TGTGCCAGCAGTTGGGGGGACAGCTACGAGCAGTACGTC.

This clonotype was seen more than once but under ten times. V and J are TRBV15 and TRBJ1-6; TRBD1 aligns across 9 bases. Per germline, CDR1 LNHNV and CDR2 YYDKDF (reference sequence). Trimming took 0 bases from V and 7 from J; bases not matched to a gene: 4. This CDR3 is built from 16 residues. The CDR3 coding sequence is TGTGCCACCAGCAGAGAGCCGGGACAGGGAAATTCACCCCTCCACTTT. Encoded protein: CATSREPGQGNSPLHF.

This clonotype was found a few times. The chain recombines TRBV7-9 with TRBJ2-3; TRBD1 matches 8 bases. Germline V gene lookup returns CDR1 SEHNR and CDR2 FQNEAQ (reference sequence). With 4 bases clipped from V and 3 bases from J, the junction kept 9 bases outside the gene matches. This CDR3 has 16 residues. Written as DNA, the CDR3 is TGTGCCAGCAGCTCCCCCAGGACAGGGTCGACAGATACGCAGTATTTT. Its translation is CASSSPRTGSTDTQYF.

V gene TRBV7-7 combines with J gene TRBJ2-1; the match to TRBD2 covers 9 bases. CDR1 SSHAT and CDR2 FNYEAQ come from the germline V gene (reference sequence). Trimming cost V 1 base and J 8 bases; bases outside gene matches: 3. The CDR3 has 14 residues. Written as DNA, the CDR3 is TGTGCCAGCAGCTTAGAGGCTAGCGGGGATGAGCAGTTCTTC. The encoded protein is CASSLEASGDEQFF.

The rearrangement joins TRBV15 to TRBJ2-3; TRBD2 matches 9 bases. V lost 3 bases to trimming and J lost 6 bases; unmatched junction nucleotides: 13. The CDR3 length is 17 residues. Germline V gene sequence: CDR1 LNHNV, CDR2 YYDKDF (reference sequence). Here the CDR3 reads CATSSGISGGQLDTQYF. CDR3 sequence (DNA): TGTGCCACCAGCAGTGGGATTAGCGGGGGACAATTGGATACGCAGTATTTT. Based on the CDR3 plus reference TRBV15 and TRBJ2-3, the full variable domain is DAMVIQNPRYQVTQFGKPVTLSCSQTLNHNVMYWYQQKSSQAPKLLFHYYDKDFNNEADTPDNFQSRRPNTSFCFLDIRSPGLGDTAMYLCATSSGISGGQLDTQYFGPGTRLTVL.

The V gene is TRBV9, the J gene TRBJ2-7, with D perhaps TRBD1 (6 bases). The CDR3 consists of 17 residues. Trimming shortened V by 5 bases and J by 4 bases, and 25 bases separated the two germline ends. Germline loops: CDR1 SGDLS, CDR2 YYNGEE. The chain's CDR3 is CASSPWEVGTYQYEQYF. CDR3 DNA sequence: TGTGCCAGCAGTCCCTGGGAAGTTGGGACATACCAGTACGAGCAGTACTTC.

This chain links TRBV5-1 with TRBJ2-1, with 7 bases matching TRBD2. CDR3 length equals 16 residues. V lost 0 bases to trimming and J lost 2 bases; unmatched junction nucleotides: 5. Germline assignment: CDR1 SGHRS and CDR2 YFSETQ. The CDR3 DNA is TGCGCCAGCAGCTTGGATGCGGGAGTCGCCTACAATGAGCAGTTCTTC. It translates to CASSLDAGVAYNEQFF.